Listed here are 20 T cell receptor beta chains from one sample, sequenced in a study of vaccination and CD4 T cells after COVID-19. CD4+ T cells that had been cultured provided DNA sequenced with the Oncomine TCR Beta short-read assay. Each CDR3 protein gets one entry after TCRdb re-called the PCR reads with MiXCR. The data show around 13,000 distinct CDR3 sequences, roughly 24% seen once. The antigens these receptors bind are not known. Treatment reported: approximately nine-day PBMC culture with coronavirus spike peptide pools or control peptides (ViraFEST assay). The sequencing used CD4+ T cells from blood, cultured in vitro, collected after SARS-CoV-2 vaccination. The receptors here all came from a human donor who had recovered from COVID-19.

This sequence joins TRBV5-1 and TRBJ2-6; D perhaps matches TRBD1 (5 bases). Germline V gene data show CDR1 as SGHRS and CDR2 as YFSETQ. The ends were cut back, 0 bases at V and 4 bases at J, with 8 bases in the middle. This CDR3 region has 15 residues. DNA for the CDR3: TGCGCCAGCAGCTTGGATGGGGCAGGGGCCAACGTCCTGACTTTC. Its protein product is CASSLDGAGANVLTF.

This clonotype appeared a few times. The genes are TRBV7-2 and TRBJ1-3; D is perhaps TRBD1 (6 bases). This CDR3 is 15 amino acids long. The V end lost 1 base, the J end lost 0 bases, and 7 bases lay between the germline ends. Germline CDR1 is SGHTA and CDR2 is FQGNSA. CDR3: CASSLGTASGNTIYF. CDR3 DNA: TGTGCCAGCAGCTTAGGGACAGCCTCTGGAAACACCATATATTTT.

This chain joins TRBV6-2 or TRBV6-3 and TRBJ2-2; 8 bases line up with TRBD2. V lost 5 bases to trimming and J lost 5 bases; unmatched junction nucleotides: 7. The germline V gene encodes CDR1 MNHEY and CDR2 SVGEGT. CDR3 length: 15 amino acids. CDR3 in DNA: TGTGCCAGCAGTCCAAGCGGGAGTGGGACCGGGGAGCTGTTTTTT. Protein sequence: CASSPSGSGTGELFF.

This clonotype was detected only a few times. This chain joins TRBV7-9 and TRBJ2-3; the D gene could be TRBD1 or TRBD2 (5 bases each). The CDR3 is 16 residues long. Trimming took off 4 bases at V and 5 bases at J, with 19 bases between the two ends. The germline V gene has CDR1 SEHNR and CDR2 FQNEAQ (reference sequence). The CDR3 nucleotides are TGTGCCAGCAGCTCCCCGGGCCTAGCCACAGGAGATACGCAGTATTTT. Encoded protein: CASSSPGLATGDTQYF.

J is TRBJ2-6 and V is TRBV27; D not certain. V was shortened by 4 bases and J by 0 bases, with 13 bases between the two germline ends. The CDR3 is made up of 17 amino acids. The germline V gene encodes CDR1 MNHEY and CDR2 SMNVEV (reference sequence). DNA of the CDR3: TGTGCCAGCAGTTCCCTGACAATTAGCTCTGGGGCCAACGTCCTGACTTTC. Protein: CASSSLTISSGANVLTF.

The chain couples TRBV28 to TRBJ2-3; 13 nucleotides match TRBD2. V was pared by 6 bases and J by 12 bases, with 3 bases of the junction left unmatched. Germline V CDR1 and CDR2: MDHEN, SYDVKM. CDR3 length: 12 amino acids. The CDR3, as DNA: TGTGCCAGCAGCCGGACTAGCGGGAGCCAGTATTTT. Translation gives CASSRTSGSQYF.

This clonotype was seen a few times. The chain carries TRBV6-1 and TRBJ2-7; 11 nucleotides agree with TRBD1. CDR3 length equals 14 residues. The V segment lost 7 bases and the J segment 1 base; nucleotides outside the gene matches: 3. Germline lookup yields CDR1 MNHNS and CDR2 SASEGT. Here the CDR3 DNA reads TGTGCCAGCAAAGGGACAGGGGGGTCCTACGAGCAGTACTTC. Amino acids: CASKGTGGSYEQYF.

This chain uses TRBV27 with TRBJ2-6, with D possibly TRBD2 on 6 matching bases. Looked up from germline, CDR1 is MNHEY and CDR2 is SMNVEV (reference sequence). Deletions cut 6 bases from V and 0 bases from J, with 15 bases between. CDR3 length equals 17 residues. The CDR3 region is CASRLTPGDSGANVLTF. The CDR3 coding sequence is TGTGCCAGCAGACTCACGCCGGGAGACTCTGGGGCCAACGTCCTGACTTTC.

By frequency in the sample, this clonotype is medium-sized (0.01 to 0.1%). The DNA for the CDR3 is TGTGCCAGCAGTCCCGGGACAGGGGTATCGGGAGTGGGTCAGCCCCAGCATTTT. It codes for CASSPGTGVSGVGQPQHF. V gene TRBV12-3 or TRBV12-4 combines with J gene TRBJ1-5; 10 bases are a match to TRBD1. This CDR3 has 18 residues. V lost 5 bases, J lost 6 bases, and 16 bases stayed unmatched.

This clonotype was seen more than once but under ten times. The V and J genes are TRBV29-1 and TRBJ1-1; D gene unclear. This CDR3 region has 10 residues. V lost 5 bases and J lost 5, with 6 bases in between. Germline V lookup: CDR1 SQVTM, CDR2 ANQGSEA. The CDR3 protein is CSVFLTEAFF. The DNA of the CDR3 is TGCAGCGTTTTCCTTACTGAAGCTTTCTTT.

The CDR3 DNA is TGTGCCAGCAGTAGGGATCCCTACGAGCAGTACTTC. Its translation is CASSRDPYEQYF. The chain recombines TRBV9 with TRBJ2-7; D remains unclear. V was pared by 5 bases and J by 2 bases, with 8 bases between. From germline, CDR1 is SGDLS and CDR2 YYNGEE. This CDR3 region has 12 residues.

In this sample, this clonotype turned up a few times. An end of the junction differs from the germline gene, which may be a read error. The chain combines TRBV7-9 with TRBJ2-3; TRBD2 aligns across 12 bases. Germline-derived CDR1 and CDR2 are SEHNR and FQNEAQ (reference sequence). The CDR3 consists of 14 residues. The CDR3 loop is CASSLAGGADTQYF. The CDR3 region has the DNA TGTGCCAGCAGCCTAGCGGGAGGGGCGGATACGCAGTATTTT. Full variable domain (missing parts from reference TRBV7-9 and TRBJ2-3): DTGVSQNPRHKITKRGQNVTFRCDPISEHNRLYWYRQTLGQGPEFLTYFQNEAQLEKSRLLSDRFSAERPKGSFSTLEIQRTEQGDSAMYLCASSLAGGADTQYFGPGTRLTVL.

The chain carries TRBV7-9 and TRBJ2-7; a possible D gene is TRBD2 (5 bases). Germline CDR1 SEHNR, CDR2 FQNEAQ (reference sequence). This CDR3 has 12 amino acids. Trimming left V 5 bases short and J 3 bases short, with 8 bases between. CDR3 in amino acids: CASSRAGYEQYF. The CDR3 DNA is TGTGCCAGCAGCCGGGCGGGCTACGAGCAGTACTTC.

This chain uses TRBV9 with TRBJ2-7, with no clear D. The CDR3 is made up of 16 amino acids. The V and J ends lost 0 bases and 4 bases respectively, with 17 bases between them. Germline CDR1 SGDLS, CDR2 YYNGEE. For the CDR3, the DNA is TGTGCCAGCAGCGTAGCTAACGTGCTAGGGTTTTACGAGCAGTACTTC. Protein sequence: CASSVANVLGFYEQYF.

The chain carries TRBV28 and TRBJ2-7; D not certain. Trimming cost V 3 bases and J 0 bases, with 9 bases left between them. This CDR3 has 14 residues. CDR1 MDHEN and CDR2 SYDVKM come from the germline V gene. CDR3 region: CASSFGALSYEQYF. CDR3 DNA: TGTGCCAGCAGTTTTGGTGCTCTCTCCTACGAGCAGTACTTC.

CDR3 coding DNA: TGTGCCAGCAGACGGGAGCAGTTCTTC. As protein: CASRREQFF. The V gene is TRBV2, the J gene TRBJ2-1, with D uncertain. Germline values: CDR1 SNHLY, CDR2 FYNNEI. The CDR3 is made up of 9 amino acids. The germline V and J ends were trimmed by 6 bases and 10 bases, with 4 bases remaining between them.

The chain carries TRBV5-1 and TRBJ1-2, with D possibly TRBD1 on 6 matching bases. From germline, CDR1 is SGHRS and CDR2 YFSETQ. The CDR3 contains 15 residues. V shed 0 bases and J shed 8 bases, with 17 bases lying between them. This CDR3 is CASSLDAQGGLGYTF. The CDR3 coding sequence is TGCGCCAGCAGCTTGGATGCCCAAGGGGGGCTCGGCTACACCTTC.

This clonotype came up a few times. V usage is TRBV6-1 and J usage is TRBJ2-1, with D possibly being TRBD1 or TRBD2 (5 bases each). Trimming removed 5 bases at V and 2 bases at J, with 16 bases between. The germline V gene has CDR1 MNHNS and CDR2 SASEGT. The CDR3 extends over 16 amino acids. The CDR3 coding sequence is TGTGCCAGCAGTCTCGGGACGACAGTCGCCTACAATGAGCAGTTCTTC. Its translation is CASSLGTTVAYNEQFF.

This chain links TRBV11-2 with TRBJ2-4, with TRBD2 as a possible D gene (5 bases). The CDR3 consists of 14 residues. Germline lookup yields CDR1 SGHAT and CDR2 FQNNGV. Trimming left V 5 bases short and J 0 bases short, with 8 bases between. The CDR3 DNA sequence: TGTGCCAGCAGCCCGGGAATAGCCAAAAACATTCAGTACTTC. It yields the protein CASSPGIAKNIQYF.

The sample holds a few counts of this clonotype. The chain links TRBV7-2 to TRBJ1-3, with 7 bases matching TRBD1. The CDR3 has 16 amino acids. The germline gives CDR1 SGHTA, CDR2 FQGNSA. The trim removed 4 bases at V and 3 bases at J, leaving 9 bases unmatched. The chain's CDR3 is CASSSQGQLIGNTIYF. DNA for the CDR3: TGTGCCAGCAGCTCACAGGGACAGCTCATTGGAAACACCATATATTTT.